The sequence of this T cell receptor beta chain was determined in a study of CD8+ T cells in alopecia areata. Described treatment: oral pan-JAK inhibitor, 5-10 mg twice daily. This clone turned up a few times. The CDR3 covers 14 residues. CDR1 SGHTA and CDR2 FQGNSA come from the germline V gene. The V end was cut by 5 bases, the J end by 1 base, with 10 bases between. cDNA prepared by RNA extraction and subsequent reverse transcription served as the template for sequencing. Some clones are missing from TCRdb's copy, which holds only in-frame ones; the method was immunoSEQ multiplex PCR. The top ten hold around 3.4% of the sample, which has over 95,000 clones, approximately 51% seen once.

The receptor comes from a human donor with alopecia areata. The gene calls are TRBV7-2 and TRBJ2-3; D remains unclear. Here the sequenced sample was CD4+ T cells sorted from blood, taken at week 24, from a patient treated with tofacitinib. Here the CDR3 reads CASSEWVGTDTQYF. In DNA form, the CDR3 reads TGTGCCAGCAGCGAATGGGTGGGCACAGATACGCAGTATTTT.